The entry below gives a single T cell receptor beta chain sequence along with its context. This specimen belongs to a study of regulatory T cells in long-lasting Graves disease. Time point indicated: persistent/refractory GD, antithyroid drugs over 5 years with positive TRAb. From PBMCs, RNA was extracted and then used to make the TCR library. Construction of the TCR beta libraries employed iRepertoire HTBI primers in conjunction with Arm-PCR of CDR3 regions. TCRdb reprocessed the multiplex PCR reads via MiXCR and lists one record per CDR3 protein. The sample yields more than 350,000 distinct CDR3 sequences, 20% to 25% seen once. The CDR3 contains 17 residues. The germline CDR1 and CDR2 sequences are SGHRS and YFSETQ. V lost 7 bases, J lost 0 bases, and 13 bases stayed unmatched.

This sequence originates from a female donor with Graves disease. V gene TRBV5-1 combines with J gene TRBJ1-3; TRBD1 matches at 7 bases. This specimen was peripheral blood mononuclear cells (PBMCs), taken when the disease was refractory, from a patient treated with antithyroid drugs. CDR3 DNA: TGCGCCAGCTCCCTTTCCGGGACAGCCATCTCTGGAAACACCATATATTTT. Protein: CASSLSGTAISGNTIYF.